The 16 T cell receptor beta chains given below trace back to one sample, sequenced in a study of T-cell reconstitution after alpha-beta-depleted transplantation in children. Using unique molecular identifiers, the investigators prepared the TCRbeta library. A single record per CDR3 protein comes from TCRdb applying MiXCR to the PCR reads. The table records 200,000 or so distinct CDR3 sequences, roughly 7.1% of them present only once. The sample consisted of PBMCs, taken before TCRalphabeta/CD19-depleted stem cell transplant. The receptors were gathered from a boy aged 2-9 years with acute lymphoblastic leukemia, due to receive a stem cell transplant.

This clonotype was seen a few times. The chain combines TRBV12-3 or TRBV12-4 with TRBJ1-2; D not resolved. With 3 bases removed from V and 0 bases from J, the gap between germline ends came to 5 bases. The CDR3 runs 13 residues. CDR3 coding DNA: TGTGCCAGCAGTTTGCCCTCTAACTATGGCTACACCTTC. It specifies CASSLPSNYGYTF.

This clonotype has a count of ten or more. The J gene is TRBJ2-7, the V gene TRBV20-1, with TRBD1 identical over 7 bases. In germline, CDR1 is DFQATT, CDR2 SNEGSKA (reference sequence). The V and J ends lost 6 bases and 0 bases, in that order; junction bases with no gene match: 8. The CDR3 covers 14 residues. The CDR3 spells CSAPRGQISYEQYF. CDR3 nucleotide sequence: TGCAGTGCCCCCAGGGGACAGATCTCCTACGAGCAGTACTTC.

The table lists this clonotype with many counts. The chain has TRBV4-3 and TRBJ2-5; TRBD2 might be the D (5 bases). CDR1 LGHNA and CDR2 YSLEER come from the germline V gene. The CDR3 runs 14 residues. V was pared by 0 bases and J by 4 bases, with 9 bases between. Written as DNA, the CDR3 is TGCGCCAGCAGCCAAGATCGACTACGAGAGACCCAGTACTTC. Amino acids: CASSQDRLRETQYF.

The chain is built from TRBV10-2 and TRBJ2-7; TRBD1 agrees at 7 bases. The CDR3 consists of 13 residues. V lost 6 bases, J lost 2 bases, and 4 bases stayed unmatched. CDR1 WSHSY and CDR2 SAAADI come from the germline V gene. The CDR3 reads CASRGRGTYEQYF. CDR3 coding DNA: TGCGCCAGCAGGGGCAGGGGGACCTACGAGCAGTACTTC.

This clonotype appeared many times. The chain is built from TRBV9 and TRBJ2-1; D remains ambiguous. This CDR3 comprises 12 residues. CDR1 and CDR2 from the germline V gene are SGDLS and YYNGEE. The V gene lost 0 bases and the J gene lost 9 bases, with 7 bases spanning the gap. The CDR3 DNA reads as TGTGCCAGCAGCGTAGGGTGGGGTGAGCAGTTCTTC. Translating it yields CASSVGWGEQFF.

In its sample, this clonotype was seen a few times. The V gene is TRBV28, the J gene TRBJ2-6, with 10 positions matching TRBD1. The trim removed 6 bases at V and 0 bases at J, leaving 8 bases unmatched. CDR1 is MDHEN and CDR2 is SYDVKM in the germline V gene. The CDR3 extends over 18 amino acids. The CDR3 sequence is CASSRDRGASSGANVLTF. CDR3 coding DNA: TGTGCCAGCAGCCGGGACAGGGGCGCTTCCTCTGGGGCCAACGTCCTGACTTTC.

This clonotype was recorded many times. The chain couples TRBV4-2 to TRBJ2-1; 7 bases match TRBD2. The CDR3 is 18 residues long. The V and J ends lost 0 bases and 0 bases, in that order; junction bases with no gene match: 8. Germline loops: CDR1 LGHNA, CDR2 YNFKEQ. The CDR3 nucleotides are TGTGCCAGCAGCCAAGATTTGGCTAGCGGTGGCTCCTACAATGAGCAGTTCTTC. Its translation is CASSQDLASGGSYNEQFF.

This clonotype was seen ten or more times. The chain is built from TRBV12-3 or TRBV12-4 and TRBJ2-1, with D perhaps matching TRBD2 (5 bases). V shed 1 base and J shed 10 bases, with 11 bases lying between them. This CDR3 has 13 residues. DNA for the CDR3: TGTGCCAGCAGTTTAGTATCTAGCCAGGAGCAGTTCTTC. Translated, it gives CASSLVSSQEQFF.

In the case of this clonotype: With a much larger clone just one base away, this may be a read error. This chain links TRBV7-9 with TRBJ2-1; 10 nucleotides match TRBD1. The CDR3 spans 14 residues. With 4 bases clipped from V and 5 bases from J, the junction kept 2 bases outside the gene matches. From germline, CDR1 is SEHNR and CDR2 FQNEAQ (reference sequence). The CDR3 region has the DNA TGTGCCAGCAGCTCGGGGACAGGGGACAATGAGCAGTTCTTC. It translates to CASSSGTGDNEQFF.

This clonotype was found once. The chain uses TRBV5-6 and TRBJ1-5; D possibly corresponds to TRBD1 (6 bases). V was clipped by 3 bases and J by 5 bases, with 12 bases between them. CDR1 SGHDT and CDR2 YYEEEE come from the germline V gene. The CDR3 length is 14 residues. CDR3 nucleotides: TGTGCCAGCAGCTCGACCAGGGGCTATCAGCCCCAGCATTTT. Translation gives CASSSTRGYQPQHF.

The chain uses TRBV20-1 and TRBJ2-7, with a weak D call TRBD1 (5 bases). Germline V gives CDR1 DFQATT, CDR2 SNEGSKA (reference sequence). The CDR3 runs to 13 residues. Between the trimmed V and J ends, which lost 7 bases and 0 bases, there was a span of 13 bases. The CDR3 region has the DNA TGCAGTGTTCGGAGCACAGGCTCCTACGAGCAGTACTTC. Protein product: CSVRSTGSYEQYF.

The sample holds many counts of this clonotype. The rearrangement joins TRBV29-1 to TRBJ1-5; 7 bases fit TRBD1. This CDR3 has 15 amino acids. Germline trimming cut 3 bases from V and 2 bases from J; bases unmatched to any gene: 7. Germline lookup yields CDR1 SQVTM and CDR2 ANQGSEA. CDR3 DNA: TGCAGCGTTGAGGTCACAGGGGAAGGCAATCAGCCCCAGCATTTT. This gives the protein CSVEVTGEGNQPQHF.

This clonotype has at least ten counts. The chain is built from TRBV20-1 and TRBJ2-7; unclear D gene. The CDR3 has 14 amino acids. V dropped 5 bases and J dropped 0 bases, with 14 bases sitting between them. Germline lookup yields CDR1 DFQATT and CDR2 SNEGSKA (reference sequence). CDR3 DNA: TGCAGTGCTTCCCCCATGGCGGACTCCTACGAGCAGTACTTC. This encodes CSASPMADSYEQYF.

The sample holds a few counts of this clonotype. As DNA, the CDR3 is TGTGCCATCAGTGAGTCCACAGGGAGCAATCAGCCCCAGCATTTT. Translating it yields CAISESTGSNQPQHF. The J gene is TRBJ1-5, the V gene TRBV10-3; D possibly corresponds to TRBD1 (6 bases). V was clipped by 0 bases and J by 1 base, with 7 bases between them. Germline CDR1 and CDR2: ENHRY and SYGVKD. This CDR3 is 15 amino acids long.

V usage is TRBV10-1 and J usage is TRBJ1-1; 7 nucleotides align to TRBD1. This CDR3 has 13 residues. V was pared by 10 bases and J by 0 bases, with 5 bases of the junction left unmatched. Germline V CDR1 and CDR2: WNHNN, SYGVQD (reference sequence). In DNA form, the CDR3 reads TGCGCCAACCGACAGGGAATGAACACTGAAGCTTTCTTT. This sequence encodes CANRQGMNTEAFF.

This clonotype appeared a few times. V usage is TRBV5-5 and J usage is TRBJ1-2, with a tentative D call TRBD1 (5 bases). This CDR3 has 15 amino acids. Germline CDR1 reads SGHKS; CDR2 reads YYEKEE (reference sequence). Trimming cost V 6 bases and J 5 bases, with 20 bases left between them. The DNA for the CDR3 is TGTGCCAGCATACCACCGGGGCCCACTAGTTATGGCTACACCTTC. It translates to CASIPPGPTSYGYTF.